This TCR beta chain was recorded in a study of OX40 agonist ivuxolimab in advanced cancers. About the full investigation: The costimulatory receptor OX40 (CD134) was targeted by ivuxolimab, a fully human IgG2 agonistic monoclonal antibody. Among the 50 to 55 dose-escalation patients, approximately 20 had hepatocellular carcinoma, roughly 15 melanoma, 9 renal cell carcinoma and 9 head and neck cancer. The monotherapy dose-escalation portion (N ≈ 55 patients) of the phase I ivuxolimab trial is reported in the paper. Peripheral TCRbeta sequencing aimed to test whether ivuxolimab altered TCR sequence diversity and caused clonal T-cell expansion. Partial responses occurred in three dose-escalation patients, of whom one had hepatocellular carcinoma and two had cutaneous melanoma. Intravenous ivuxolimab was administered to patients every 2 weeks at six dose levels: 0.01, 0.1, 0.3, 1.5, 3 and 10 mg/kg. A male proportion of 82.7% and a mean age of 60 years, ranging from 23 to 79, were recorded for the dose-escalation cohort. Prior anti-PD-1, anti-PD-L1 or anti-CTLA-4 therapy was permitted, and checkpoint inhibitors had been received by approximately 39% of dose-escalation patients.

Genomic DNA was extracted from sorted cells for sequencing of the TCRbeta CDR3 region. The immunoSEQ Assay was used for sequencing of TCRbeta CDR3 regions. Held by TCRdb, this immuneACCESS table contains in-frame sequences only and omits some clones. Under half of the omission traces to an unresolved V gene where checked; the cause of the rest is unknown. Counted in this sample were 55,000 to 65,000 clones; approximately 80% of them appeared once. The ten largest clones represent roughly 1.9% of the sample. From its cysteine to its phenylalanine, the CDR3 spans 15 amino acids. Only the CDR3 DNA is retained, 45 bases long and in frame from the first base. CDR1 and CDR2 are read off the germline V gene (reference sequence) as GTSNPN and SVGIG. V is pruned by 1 base and J by 3 bases, leaving 9 bases of the junction without a gene match. Patients with autoimmune disease history or receiving systemic immunosuppression were excluded from the trial. Peripheral blood for TCR sequencing was drawn from every dose cohort at baseline, at cycle 4 day 1 and at cycle 7 day 1. Samples came from an open-label, multicenter, first-in-human phase I dose-escalation trial of ivuxolimab. Adults with locally advanced or metastatic melanoma, renal cell carcinoma, hepatocellular carcinoma or head and neck squamous cell carcinoma were enrolled in the trial. Before TCR sequencing, CD4+ and CD8+ T cells were separately sorted from peripheral blood.

General findings and caveats noted by the study authors: In the 0.1-3.0 mg/kg groups, partial responders were among the patients with the lowest normalized peripheral clonal expansion, particularly in CD8+ T cells. Clonal expansion of both CD4+ and CD8+ blood T cells was observed from baseline to week 6 at doses 0.1 to 3.0 mg/kg. After ivuxolimab, expanded clones were on average more numerous among CD8+ T cells than among CD4+ T cells. Antigen specificity was not determined for the clonally expanded peripheral T cells. Low levels of normalized T-cell clonal expansion were also seen in some patients who did not respond.

This clone was seen a single time. The antigen it recognizes is unknown. Qualities for individual bases were not recorded, and no much larger clone is one base off. The sequence derives from an adult with an advanced solid tumor such as melanoma, head and neck, liver or kidney cancer. The sequence is built from TRBV30 and TRBJ2-7, and 7 junction bases match TRBD2. Specimen: CD4+ or CD8+ T cells sorted from blood, collected in a trial of the OX40 agonist ivuxolimab. The CDR3: CAWSGTETSDYEQYF. The bases read TGTGCCTGGAGTGGAACAGAAACTAGCGACTACGAGCAGTACTTC.